A single sample gave rise to the 26 T cell receptor beta chains below, sequenced in a study of T cell clonality in common variable immunodeficiency. Sequenced by immunoSEQ multiplex PCR; TCRdb stores in-frame clones only, minus some. Singletons are absent from the sample, which has 35,000 to 45,000 clones. Specimen: peripheral blood mononuclear cells. These receptors were collected from a person between 18 and 69 years old in good health.

This clone showed up many times. The CDR3 end is not reached by the read, which stops 3 residues before it; the germline J gene fills it in. The chain carries TRBV20-1 and TRBJ2-1; TRBD2 matches at 12 bases. The CDR3 length is 17 residues. Losses at the gene ends were 5 bases for V and 7 bases for J; bases not matched to a gene: 15. Germline loops: CDR1 DFQATT, CDR2 SNEGSKA (reference sequence). CDR3 sequence reads: CSAGSVFGLAGGNEQFF. The CDR3 DNA, read in part, is TGCAGTGCTGGATCGGTTTTTGGGCTAGCGGGAGGGAATGAG.

This clone was seen many times. The DNA ends 3 residues before the CDR3 does, and the rest of the CDR3 is filled in from the germline J gene. V is TRBV5-5 and J is TRBJ1-1; TRBD1 matches at 9 bases. The ends lost 4 bases at V and 2 bases at J; junction bases unmatched: 3. The germline V gene encodes CDR1 SGHKS and CDR2 YYEKEE (reference sequence). This CDR3 is built from 14 residues. The sequenced CDR3 bases are TGTGCCAGCAGCCCGGGACAGGGCAACACTGAA. Translation gives CASSPGQGNTE. The entire CDR3 is CASSPGQGNTEAFF.

As to this clone: The CDR3 goes on 3 residues after the read ends, and that part is filled in from the germline J gene. The chain carries TRBV5-1 and TRBJ2-1; 11 bases are shared with TRBD2. The V and J ends lost 0 bases and 9 bases, in that order; junction bases with no gene match: 5. Germline V gene data show CDR1 as SGHRS and CDR2 as YFSETQ. CDR3 length equals 15 residues. The CDR3 is CASSLGLAGGTEQFF. The CDR3 DNA, read in part, is TGCGCCAGCAGCTTGGGTCTAGCGGGAGGAACTGAG.

A word on this clone: The CDR3 end lies 3 residues beyond the end of the read and is filled in from the germline J gene. The chain recombines TRBV20-1 with TRBJ2-7; a weak D match, TRBD1 (6 bases). This CDR3 region has 12 residues. The V gene lost 4 bases and the J gene lost 5 bases, with 12 bases spanning the gap. Germline-derived CDR1 and CDR2 are DFQATT and SNEGSKA (reference sequence). The CDR3 protein is CSANRVGDEQYF. The covered CDR3 bases are TGCAGTGCTAACAGGGTAGGCGACGAG.

This clone appeared many times. Coverage ceases 3 residues before the CDR3 finishes, and the germline J gene fills in the end. This chain uses TRBV18 with TRBJ1-2; 8 bases are shared with TRBD1. J lost 4 bases, V lost 0 bases, and 7 bases had no gene match. Germline values: CDR1 KGHSH, CDR2 LQKENI. The CDR3 length is 16 residues. The chain's CDR3 is CASSPPGQAGGYGYTF. CDR3 DNA, as far as it was read: TGTGCCAGCTCACCACCGGGACAGGCAGGGGGCTATGGC.

This clone was counted at least ten times. Read data end 3 residues before the CDR3 end; the end is taken from the germline J gene. The gene calls are TRBV19 and TRBJ2-2; the D gene is possibly TRBD1 (5 bases). The V gene's germline CDR1 is LNHDA and CDR2 SQIVND (reference sequence). Trimming pared 3 bases from V and 3 bases from J, leaving 17 bases between. The CDR3 has 17 amino acids. The covered CDR3 bases are TGTGCCAGTAGTATGCCGGACAAAAAGTTTGACACCGGGGAG. Its translation is CASSMPDKKFDTGE. The entire CDR3 protein reads CASSMPDKKFDTGELFF.

This clone was observed many times. Read coverage stops 3 residues before the CDR3 terminus; the germline J gene supplies the remainder. The chain is built from TRBV5-8 and TRBJ2-5, with TRBD1 matching 7 bases. The CDR3 is 14 amino acids. The J segment lost 4 bases and the V segment lost 5 bases, leaving 8 bases of the junction unmatched. Germline assignment: CDR1 SGHTS and CDR2 YDEGEE. The CDR3 region is CASRPGDRGETQYF. CDR3 DNA, as far as it was read: TGTGCCAGCAGGCCAGGGGACAGAGGAGAGACC.

About this clone itself: The read finishes 3 residues shy of the CDR3 end, and the germline J gene is used to complete it. The J gene is TRBJ1-1, the V gene TRBV11-3; unclear D gene. CDR1 SGHNT and CDR2 YENEEA come from the germline V gene. This CDR3 is built from 12 residues. The V and J ends lost 1 base and 4 bases respectively, with 4 bases between them. The part of the CDR3 DNA that was read is TGTGCCAGCAGCTTAGTCTTCACTGAA. It yields the protein CASSLVFTE. The complete CDR3 protein is CASSLVFTEAFF.

This clone was observed many times. The read stops 3 residues short of the end of the CDR3; the missing end is completed from the germline J gene. The rearrangement joins TRBV5-1 to TRBJ2-7, with D perhaps TRBD1 (5 bases). CDR3 length: 12 residues. Germline CDR1 SGHRS, CDR2 YFSETQ. Trimming left V 3 bases short and J 3 bases short, with 7 bases between. CDR3 residues: CASSSDSYEQYF. The DNA read from the CDR3 is TGCGCCAGCAGCTCTGACAGCTACGAG.

Remarks on this clone: The CDR3 end is not reached by the read, which stops 3 residues before it; the germline J gene fills it in. The V and J genes are TRBV2 and TRBJ1-1; TRBD1 is a possible D gene (6 bases). Germline lookup yields CDR1 SNHLY and CDR2 FYNNEI. CDR3 size: 15 residues. This CDR3 is CASMGPEGVARGAFF. The CDR3 bases that were read are TGTGCCAGCATGGGGCCGGAGGGGGTGGCCCGAGGA.

This clone was detected many times. Sequencing ends 3 residues short of the CDR3 end; the germline J gene provides the rest. The rearrangement uses TRBV13 and TRBJ2-7; possible D gene TRBD1, 6 bases. There are 14 residues in the CDR3. Germline CDR1 and CDR2: PRHDT and FYEKMQ (reference sequence). V lost 5 bases, J lost 1 base, and 12 bases lay in between. This chain's CDR3 is CASSPMDRSYEQYF. CDR3 DNA (partial): TGTGCCAGCAGCCCTATGGACAGATCCTACGAG.

This clone was recorded many times. The read stops 3 residues short of the end of the CDR3; the missing end is completed from the germline J gene. This chain connects TRBV5-1 to TRBJ2-3; D call uncertain. Trimming removed 0 bases from V and 3 bases from J, with 11 bases in between. The CDR3 contains 15 residues. Germline V CDR1 and CDR2: SGHRS, YFSETQ. The sequenced CDR3 bases are TGCGCCAGCAGCTTGGCTCAGCCTAGGACAGATACG. Its translation: CASSLAQPRTDT. The CDR3 in its entirety is CASSLAQPRTDTQYF.

The sample holds many counts of this clone. Read coverage stops 3 residues before the CDR3 terminus; the germline J gene supplies the remainder. The chain combines TRBV5-4 with TRBJ2-5, with D possibly matching TRBD2 (7 bases). This CDR3 has 15 amino acids. Germline V gene sequence: CDR1 SGHNT, CDR2 YYREEE (reference sequence). Trimming removed 4 bases at V and 5 bases at J, with 18 bases between. The chain's CDR3 is CASSPGGGAGETQYF. CDR3 DNA, as far as it was read: TGTGCCAGCAGCCCCGGAGGGGGGGCGGGTGAGACC.

This clone was seen ten or more times. The CDR3 extends 3 residues past the end of the read, so its final part is completed from the germline J gene. The rearrangement uses TRBV4-2 and TRBJ1-6, with TRBD1 identical over 7 bases. Germline assignment: CDR1 LGHNA and CDR2 YNFKEQ. The CDR3 covers 17 residues. V shed 0 bases, J shed 9 bases, and the junction held 11 bases outside the gene matches. The covered CDR3 bases are TGTGCCAGCAGCCAAGAAGGGCTTGAACAGGGGACTTCACCC. It translates to CASSQEGLEQGTSP. The whole CDR3 protein reads CASSQEGLEQGTSPLHF.

This clone appeared many times. The read ends 3 residues before the CDR3 terminus; that terminus is restored from the germline J gene. The rearrangement uses TRBV20-1 and TRBJ2-3, with a tentative D call TRBD2 (7 bases). Between the trimmed V and J ends, which lost 0 bases and 5 bases, there was a span of 24 bases. The CDR3 sequence is 18 residues long. Germline V lookup: CDR1 DFQATT, CDR2 SNEGSKA (reference sequence). The CDR3 sequence is CSARDSSGASGRVDTQYF. The CDR3 bases that were read are TGCAGTGCTAGAGACTCGTCGGGGGCTAGCGGTCGGGTAGATACG.

This clone was detected many times. Read sequence stops 3 residues before the CDR3 end, and the germline J gene provides the missing end. The chain recombines TRBV29-1 with TRBJ2-3, with D perhaps TRBD1 (7 bases). Trimming shortened V by 8 bases and J by 5 bases, and 14 bases separated the two germline ends. The CDR3 sequence is 12 residues long. Germline CDR1 and CDR2: SQVTM and ANQGSEA. CDR3 DNA (partial): TGCAGCACGAGACAGGGAGGAGATACG. Its translation is CSTRQGGDT. The entire CDR3 sequence reads CSTRQGGDTQYF.

This clone was seen more than once but under ten times. Coverage ceases 3 residues before the CDR3 finishes, and the germline J gene fills in the end. The V and J genes are TRBV5-6 and TRBJ2-1, with 10 bases aligning to TRBD1. Trimming at V came to 2 bases and at J to 8 bases, leaving 7 bases not matched to a gene. The CDR3 has 15 residues. Per the germline V gene, CDR1 is SGHDT and CDR2 is YYEEEE. CDR3 region: CASSFRQGASHEQFF. CDR3 bases read: TGTGCCAGCAGCTTTAGACAGGGGGCTAGTCATGAG.

A few counts support this clone. Coverage ceases 3 residues before the CDR3 finishes, and the germline J gene fills in the end. The chain uses TRBV7-9 and TRBJ1-2; D is unclear. The germline gives CDR1 SEHNR, CDR2 FQNEAQ (reference sequence). The CDR3 contains 14 residues. CDR3 bases read: TGTGCCAGCAGCTTATGGCGGGAGGGCCCCGAC. This encodes CASSLWREGPD. The entire CDR3 protein is CASSLWREGPDYTF.

This clone showed up many times. The read is 3 residues too short to cover the CDR3 end, so that end is filled in from the germline J gene. The gene calls are TRBV19 and TRBJ2-1, with 7 positions matching TRBD1. The V segment lost 4 bases and the J segment 0 bases; nucleotides outside the gene matches: 9. The germline gives CDR1 LNHDA, CDR2 SQIVND (reference sequence). The CDR3 is 17 residues long. CDR3 DNA (partial): TGTGCCAGTAGTACTAAGGGACAGAAGGTCTCCTACAATGAG. This translates into CASSTKGQKVSYNE. The entire CDR3 sequence reads CASSTKGQKVSYNEQFF.

This clone occurred many times. Read coverage stops 3 residues before the CDR3 terminus; the germline J gene supplies the remainder. The chain uses TRBV9 and TRBJ1-6; D is ambiguous. Deletions cut 4 bases from V and 6 bases from J, with 17 bases between. This CDR3 contains 16 residues. Germline V gene lookup returns CDR1 SGDLS and CDR2 YYNGEE. This CDR3 is CASSSDPHGLNSPLHF. The CDR3 bases that were read are TGTGCCAGCAGCTCCGACCCCCACGGACTTAATTCACCC.

This clone was observed at least ten times. The read terminates 3 residues ahead of where the CDR3 ends, so the germline J gene completes it. The chain recombines TRBV20-1 with TRBJ2-3, with D possibly matching TRBD2 (5 bases). V was pared by 1 base and J by 5 bases, with 16 bases between. Germline assignment: CDR1 DFQATT and CDR2 SNEGSKA (reference sequence). The CDR3 consists of 15 residues. Partial CDR3 DNA: TGCAGTGCTAGAGCCCTCGCTCTTAGCGTAGATACG. Its protein product is CSARALALSVDT. The complete CDR3 reads CSARALALSVDTQYF.

This clone has just a few counts. Here the CDR3 reads CASSEDRGNRHTEAFF. CDR3 DNA, as far as it was read: TGTGCCAGCAGTGAGGACAGGGGGAATCGGCACACTGAA. This rearrangement joins TRBV6-1 to TRBJ1-1; 10 positions match TRBD1. Sequencing ends 3 residues short of the CDR3 end; the germline J gene provides the rest. V was pared by 3 bases and J by 3 bases, with 7 bases of the junction left unmatched. The CDR3 length is 16 residues. Germline lookup yields CDR1 MNHNS and CDR2 SASEGT.

This clone was counted many times. The CDR3 extends 3 residues past the end of the read, so its final part is completed from the germline J gene. V is TRBV30 and J is TRBJ1-1; D remains unclear. This CDR3 has 14 amino acids. Per germline, CDR1 GTSNPN and CDR2 SVGIG (reference sequence). Trimming removed 2 bases from V and 4 bases from J, with 14 bases in between. The DNA read from the CDR3 is TGTGCCTGGAGTCCAAGAACCCGGTTCACTGAA. Protein sequence: CAWSPRTRFTE. The CDR3 reads in full as CAWSPRTRFTEAFF. Complete variable domain (other parts from reference TRBV30 and TRBJ1-1): SQTIHQWPATLVQPVGSPLSLECTVEGTSNPNLYWYRQAAGRGLQLLFYSVGIGQISSEVPQNLSASRPQDRQFILSSKKLLLSDSGFYLCAWSPRTRFTEAFFGQGTRLTVV.

This clone was detected ten times or more. The missing CDR3 end, 3 residues past where the read stops, is filled in from the germline J gene. The chain couples TRBV7-2 to TRBJ2-3, with a weak D call TRBD2 (5 bases). Germline assignment: CDR1 SGHTA and CDR2 FQGNSA. V gave up 2 bases and J gave up 0 bases, with 9 bases separating them. The CDR3 runs to 15 residues. The sequenced CDR3 bases are TGTGCCAGCAGCTTATCGCGAGGGAGCACAGATACG. This encodes CASSLSRGSTDT. From start to end, the CDR3 is CASSLSRGSTDTQYF.

Comments on this clone: Coverage ceases 3 residues before the CDR3 finishes, and the germline J gene fills in the end. J is TRBJ2-4 and V is TRBV30; the D gene is possibly TRBD2 (6 bases). There are 12 residues in the CDR3. The germline V gene has CDR1 GTSNPN and CDR2 SVGIG (reference sequence). Partial CDR3 DNA: TGTGCCTTAAGCGGGTCGGGCTATGGT. Its translation: CALSGSGYG. The full CDR3 is CALSGSGYGQYF.

This clone has just a few counts. The read terminates 3 residues before the CDR3 end, so the remaining end is supplied by the germline J gene. V is TRBV20-1 and J is TRBJ2-1, with 12 positions matching TRBD1. The CDR3 runs to 15 residues. V trimming: 3 bases; J trimming: 3 bases; junction bases outside the gene matches: 3. CDR1 and CDR2 (germline): DFQATT, SNEGSKA (reference sequence). Partial CDR3 DNA: TGCAGTGCTAGCTGGGACAGGGGGCACTACAATGAG. Translating gives CSASWDRGHYNE. The full CDR3 reads CSASWDRGHYNEQFF.